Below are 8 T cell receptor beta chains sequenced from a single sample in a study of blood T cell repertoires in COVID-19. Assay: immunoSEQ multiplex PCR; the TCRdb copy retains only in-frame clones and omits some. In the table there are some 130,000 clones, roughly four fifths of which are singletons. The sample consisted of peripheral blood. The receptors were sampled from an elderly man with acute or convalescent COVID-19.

CDR3 loop: CASSPQDRLSYEQYF. The CDR3 DNA reads TGTGCCAGCTCACCACAGGACAGGCTCTCCTACGAGCAGTACTTC. J is TRBJ2-7 and V is TRBV18; TRBD1 matches 7 bases. Per the germline V gene, CDR1 is KGHSH and CDR2 is LQKENI. CDR3 length: 15 amino acids. V gave up 1 base and J gave up 0 bases; unmatched junction bases: 3.

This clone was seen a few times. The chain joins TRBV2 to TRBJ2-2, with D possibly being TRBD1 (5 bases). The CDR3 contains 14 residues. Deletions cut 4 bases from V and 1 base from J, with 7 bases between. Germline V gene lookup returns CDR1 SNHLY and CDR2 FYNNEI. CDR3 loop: CASSVQGNTGELFF. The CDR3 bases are TGTGCCAGCAGTGTTCAGGGGAACACCGGGGAGCTGTTTTTT.

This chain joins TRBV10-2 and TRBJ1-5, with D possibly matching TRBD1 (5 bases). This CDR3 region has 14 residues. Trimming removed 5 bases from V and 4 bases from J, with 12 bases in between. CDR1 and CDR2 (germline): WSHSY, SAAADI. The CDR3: CASSLSRDNQPQHF. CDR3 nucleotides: TGCGCCAGCAGTTTGTCCAGGGATAATCAGCCCCAGCATTTT.

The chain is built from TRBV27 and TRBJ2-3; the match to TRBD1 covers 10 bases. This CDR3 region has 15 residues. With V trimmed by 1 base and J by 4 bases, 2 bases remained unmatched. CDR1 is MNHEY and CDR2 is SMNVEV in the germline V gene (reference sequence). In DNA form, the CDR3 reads TGTGCCAGCAGTTTATGGACAGGGGGGTCAGATACGCAGTATTTT. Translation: CASSLWTGGSDTQYF.

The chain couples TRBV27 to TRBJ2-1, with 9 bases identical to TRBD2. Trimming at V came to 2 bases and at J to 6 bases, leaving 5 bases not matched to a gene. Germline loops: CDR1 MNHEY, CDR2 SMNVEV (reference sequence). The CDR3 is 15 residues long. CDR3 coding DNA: TGTGCCAGCAGTTTAGGGCTAGCGGGGACCAATGAGCAGTTCTTC. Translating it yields CASSLGLAGTNEQFF.

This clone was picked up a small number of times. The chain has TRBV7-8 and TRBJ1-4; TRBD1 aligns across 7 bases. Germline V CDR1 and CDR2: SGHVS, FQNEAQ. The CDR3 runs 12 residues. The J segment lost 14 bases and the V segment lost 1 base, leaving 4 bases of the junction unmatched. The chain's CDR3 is CASSLGQGTLFF. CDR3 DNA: TGTGCCAGCAGCTTAGGACAGGGAACCCTGTTTTTT.

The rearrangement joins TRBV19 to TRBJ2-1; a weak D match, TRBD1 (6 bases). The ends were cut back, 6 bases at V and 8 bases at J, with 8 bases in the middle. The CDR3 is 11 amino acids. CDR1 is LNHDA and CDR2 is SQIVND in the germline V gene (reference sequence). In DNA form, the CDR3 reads TGTGCCAGTAGCAACAGGGATGAGCAGTTCTTC. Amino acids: CASSNRDEQFF.

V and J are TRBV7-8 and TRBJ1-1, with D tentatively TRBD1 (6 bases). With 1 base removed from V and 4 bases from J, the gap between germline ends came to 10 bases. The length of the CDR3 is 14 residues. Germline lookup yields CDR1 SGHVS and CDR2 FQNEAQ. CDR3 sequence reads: CASSLVGQSTEAFF. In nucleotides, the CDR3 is TGTGCCAGCAGCTTAGTAGGACAGAGCACTGAAGCTTTCTTT.